One and the same sample provided the 29 T cell receptor beta chains below, sequenced in a study of shared clonotypes between healthy human individuals (dated by TCRdb to 2020 to 2021). Libraries were constructed by the immunoSEQ multiplex PCR assay. TCRdb took this table from immuneACCESS and kept in-frame rearrangements with V and J called. Such tables lack part of the clones; where checked against another copy, unresolved V genes explain under half of the gap, and the rest is unexplained. The sample yields about 1,800,000 clones; just under 95% were counted once. The ten largest make up under 1.5% of the sample. CD8 naive samples were obtained by positive selection for CCR7 among CD45RO-negative cells, yielding a CD45RA+CCR7+ population from which TemRA cells were excluded. The specimen was naive CD8+ T cells sorted from blood. What this sample's cell subset or site label stands for: CD45RA+CCR7+. Receptors were obtained from a man younger than 30 in good health.

This sequence joins TRBV9 and TRBJ2-7; 9 nucleotides line up with TRBD1. Trimming removed 3 bases from V and 1 base from J; junction bases left unmatched: 5. CDR1 and CDR2 (germline): SGDLS, YYNGEE. CDR3 size: 15 residues. The CDR3 region is CASSEGQGQSYEQYF. CDR3 in DNA: TGTGCCAGCAGCGAGGGACAGGGTCAATCCTACGAGCAGTACTTC.

The chain employs TRBV29-1 and TRBJ1-2; a weak D match, TRBD1 (6 bases). This CDR3 is 13 amino acids long. Germline CDR1 is SQVTM and CDR2 is ANQGSEA. V lost 0 bases to trimming and J lost 5 bases, with 10 bases between them. This CDR3 reads CSVEDQGRYGYTF. Written as DNA, the CDR3 is TGCAGCGTTGAAGATCAGGGGAGATATGGCTACACCTTC. Variable domain in full (rest from reference TRBV29-1 and TRBJ1-2): SAVISQKPSRDICQRGTSLTIQCQVDSQVTMMFWYRQQPGQSLTLIATANQGSEATYESGFVIDKFPISRPNLTFSTLTVSNMSPEDSSIYLCSVEDQGRYGYTFGSGTRLTVV.

V and J are TRBV7-3 and TRBJ2-1; D is possibly TRBD1 (6 bases). V was cut by 3 bases and J by 0 bases, with 15 bases left in between. The CDR3 is 17 residues long. CDR1 SGHTA and CDR2 FQGTGA come from the germline V gene. CDR3 residues: CASSFWGPQSSYNEQFF. CDR3 in DNA: TGTGCCAGCAGCTTCTGGGGGCCCCAAAGCTCCTACAATGAGCAGTTCTTC.

J is TRBJ2-1 and V is TRBV7-9; 15 bases agree with TRBD2. Germline CDR1 SEHNR, CDR2 FQNEAQ (reference sequence). The CDR3 runs to 18 residues. V lost 7 bases, J lost 0 bases, and 7 bases stayed unmatched. This CDR3 is CASTWGLAGGSSYNEQFF. The CDR3 DNA is TGTGCCAGCACCTGGGGACTAGCGGGGGGTAGCTCCTACAATGAGCAGTTCTTC.

V is TRBV28 and J is TRBJ1-3; D perhaps matches TRBD1 (5 bases). The CDR3 totals 17 residues. V gave up 6 bases and J gave up 2 bases, with 20 bases separating them. CDR1 MDHEN and CDR2 SYDVKM come from the germline V gene. For the CDR3, the DNA is TGTGCCAGCAGCTCACCCGGGACCCCTAAAGCTGGAAACACCATATATTTT. This translates into CASSSPGTPKAGNTIYF.

The chain uses TRBV7-9 and TRBJ1-2, with 8 nucleotides matching TRBD1. CDR1 is SEHNR, CDR2 FQNEAQ, per germline (reference sequence). Trimming took 5 bases from V and 3 from J; bases not matched to a gene: 5. This CDR3 has 14 residues. CDR3 DNA sequence: TGTGCCAGCAGCGCAGGGGGCGCCTACTATGGCTACACCTTC. This codes for CASSAGGAYYGYTF.

This chain uses TRBV30 with TRBJ1-6, with D perhaps matching TRBD1 (6 bases). Trimming removed 2 bases at V and 11 bases at J, with 19 bases between. Per germline, CDR1 GTSNPN and CDR2 SVGIG (reference sequence). The CDR3 loop spans 15 amino acids. The CDR3 coding sequence is TGTGCCTGGAGTCGCGGGGGATTGGGGGGCCCACCCCTCCACTTT. This translates into CAWSRGGLGGPPLHF.

This chain joins TRBV7-6 and TRBJ2-2; TRBD1 matches at 9 bases. The V gene's germline CDR1 is SGHVS and CDR2 FNYEAQ. This CDR3 spans 15 amino acids. After removal of 5 bases from V and 4 bases from J, the junction contained 5 bases not matched to a gene. The CDR3 DNA reads as TGTGCCAGCAGCAGCACGGGACAGGGCACCGGGGAGCTGTTTTTT. Amino acids: CASSSTGQGTGELFF.

This clone was found a few times. The genes are TRBV5-1 and TRBJ2-7, with 10 positions matching TRBD1. With 3 bases clipped from V and 3 bases from J, the junction kept 9 bases outside the gene matches. Germline-derived CDR1 and CDR2 are SGHRS and YFSETQ. The CDR3 covers 16 residues. The CDR3: CASSSSGTGAGYEQYF. CDR3 DNA sequence: TGCGCCAGCAGCTCCTCCGGGACAGGGGCCGGCTACGAGCAGTACTTC.

The genes are TRBV5-6 and TRBJ2-7; D perhaps matches TRBD2 (5 bases). Trimming pared 4 bases from V and 0 bases from J, leaving 14 bases between. Per germline, CDR1 SGHDT and CDR2 YYEEEE. There are 15 residues in the CDR3. CDR3 sequence (DNA): TGTGCCAGCAGCCAAGGACTTCTTAGCTCCTACGAGCAGTACTTC. Amino acid sequence: CASSQGLLSSYEQYF.

The chain carries TRBV4-3 and TRBJ2-2, with TRBD1 matching 8 bases. Germline V gives CDR1 LGHNA, CDR2 YSLEER. Trimming removed 0 bases from V and 1 base from J; junction bases left unmatched: 4. The CDR3 has 17 amino acids. CDR3: CASSQDMTGVNTGELFF. The CDR3 DNA reads as TGCGCCAGCAGCCAAGATATGACAGGGGTGAACACCGGGGAGCTGTTTTTT.

This chain joins TRBV7-2 and TRBJ1-1; D unresolved. This CDR3 spans 12 amino acids. Per the germline V gene, CDR1 is SGHTA and CDR2 is FQGNSA. Trimming removed 4 bases at V and 11 bases at J, with 14 bases between. In nucleotides, the CDR3 is TGTGCCAGCAGCTCCCCCCGAGGGTGGGCTTTCTTT. Protein product: CASSSPRGWAFF.

The V gene is TRBV4-3, the J gene TRBJ2-2; D remains ambiguous. The CDR3 has 14 amino acids. V lost 4 bases, J lost 3 bases, and 9 bases lay in between. Germline CDR1 is LGHNA and CDR2 is YSLEER. The CDR3 reads CASSRFWDTGELFF. Here the CDR3 DNA reads TGCGCCAGCAGCCGTTTCTGGGACACCGGGGAGCTGTTTTTT.

The chain carries TRBV6-1 and TRBJ2-3; D may be TRBD2 (5 bases). V dropped 4 bases and J dropped 2 bases, with 16 bases sitting between them. The CDR3 consists of 16 residues. CDR1 MNHNS and CDR2 SASEGT come from the germline V gene. The CDR3 DNA follows: TGTGCCAGCAGTGGGGCGGGTTACATATCCACAGATACGCAGTATTTT. Its translation: CASSGAGYISTDTQYF.

The rearrangement uses TRBV27 and TRBJ2-1, with D perhaps TRBD1 (5 bases). V was shortened by 3 bases and J by 6 bases, with 12 bases between the two germline ends. The CDR3 consists of 14 residues. Germline V gene data show CDR1 as MNHEY and CDR2 as SMNVEV (reference sequence). In DNA, the CDR3 is TGTGCCAGCAGTTTTGGGTCCCAGGGCAATGAGCAGTTCTTC. It codes for CASSFGSQGNEQFF.

This clone was detected once. The rearrangement joins TRBV7-2 to TRBJ2-3; 10 bases map to TRBD2. This CDR3 spans 17 amino acids. Germline CDR1 reads SGHTA; CDR2 reads FQGNSA. The V segment lost 0 bases and the J segment 5 bases; nucleotides outside the gene matches: 8. CDR3 sequence: CASSLAGLAGVRDTQYF. In nucleotides, the CDR3 is TGTGCCAGCAGCTTAGCAGGGCTAGCGGGAGTAAGAGATACGCAGTATTTT.

The rearrangement joins TRBV10-2 to TRBJ2-7; D gene uncertain. CDR1 and CDR2 (germline): WSHSY, SAAADI. This CDR3 is built from 13 residues. Trimming left V 3 bases short and J 2 bases short, with 8 bases between. For the CDR3, the DNA is TGCGCCAGCAGTGACGCAGGAGCCTACGAGCAGTACTTC. Protein product: CASSDAGAYEQYF.

The chain couples TRBV9 to TRBJ1-2, with D possibly TRBD1 on 5 matching bases. Trimming removed 0 bases from V and 3 bases from J, with 18 bases in between. Germline V gene sequence: CDR1 SGDLS, CDR2 YYNGEE. This CDR3 spans 17 amino acids. The CDR3 protein is CASSVATLEGMDYGYTF. CDR3 in DNA: TGTGCCAGCAGCGTAGCTACTCTGGAGGGGATGGACTATGGCTACACCTTC.

The chain employs TRBV6-5 and TRBJ2-1, with D uncertain. V lost 6 bases, J lost 8 bases, and 20 bases lay in between. CDR1 is MNHEY, CDR2 SVGAGI, per germline. CDR3 size: 15 residues. CDR3 DNA: TGTGCCAGCAGAATCGGGTTTACCGGTTGGGATGAGCAGTTCTTC. Translated: CASRIGFTGWDEQFF.

This chain connects TRBV27 to TRBJ2-1, with 8 bases lining up with TRBD2. This CDR3 has 15 residues. Germline-derived CDR1 and CDR2 are MNHEY and SMNVEV (reference sequence). J gave up 5 bases and V 3 bases, and 6 bases lay outside the gene matches. This CDR3 reads CASSLGVAGNNEQFF. CDR3 bases: TGTGCCAGCAGTTTGGGGGTAGCGGGAAACAATGAGCAGTTCTTC.

This clone was observed a single time. The chain joins TRBV7-9 to TRBJ1-1; no definite D call. This CDR3 comprises 12 residues. V lost 8 bases and J 0 bases, leaving 7 bases between the germline ends. Germline assignment: CDR1 SEHNR and CDR2 FQNEAQ (reference sequence). The chain's CDR3 is CASARMNTEAFF. CDR3 coding DNA: TGTGCCAGCGCACGGATGAACACTGAAGCTTTCTTT. The full variable domain, with the rest looked up from reference TRBV7-9 and TRBJ1-1, is DTGVSQNPRHKITKRGQNVTFRCDPISEHNRLYWYRQTLGQGPEFLTYFQNEAQLEKSRLLSDRFSAERPKGSFSTLEIQRTEQGDSAMYLCASARMNTEAFFGQGTRLTVV.

This chain connects TRBV28 to TRBJ2-7; TRBD1 agrees at 9 bases. J was trimmed by 5 bases and V by 4 bases; bases with no gene match: 3. Germline V gene data show CDR1 as MDHEN and CDR2 as SYDVKM. The length of the CDR3 is 13 residues. DNA of the CDR3: TGTGCCAGCAGTTCCCGGACAGGGGACGAGCAGTACTTC. This codes for CASSSRTGDEQYF.

Notes on this clone: The sample carries other DNA sequences with the same CDR3. This chain links TRBV27 with TRBJ1-5; maybe TRBD1 (5 bases). In germline, CDR1 is MNHEY, CDR2 SMNVEV (reference sequence). The CDR3 sequence is 16 residues long. The V and J ends lost 5 bases and 0 bases respectively, with 14 bases between them. The CDR3 region has the DNA TGTGCCAGCAGTCCCTCTGCGGGGCATAGCAATCAGCCCCAGCATTTT. It codes for CASSPSAGHSNQPQHF.

V gene TRBV27 combines with J gene TRBJ2-3; D is possibly TRBD2 (6 bases). The CDR3 covers 13 residues. The germline V gene encodes CDR1 MNHEY and CDR2 SMNVEV (reference sequence). The V gene lost 3 bases and the J gene lost 4 bases, with 8 bases spanning the gap. CDR3 sequence: CASSLEGPDTQYF. The CDR3 DNA reads as TGTGCCAGCAGTTTGGAGGGCCCAGATACGCAGTATTTT.

The V and J genes are TRBV7-9 and TRBJ2-2; 9 bases match TRBD2. The CDR3 contains 18 residues. V lost 5 bases, J lost 3 bases, and 13 bases stayed unmatched. Germline CDR1 and CDR2: SEHNR and FQNEAQ (reference sequence). CDR3 coding DNA: TGTGCCAGCAGCCCACGGGCTAGCGGGAAACTCGACACCGGGGAGCTGTTTTTT. Amino acid sequence: CASSPRASGKLDTGELFF. Combining the CDR3 with reference TRBV7-9 and TRBJ2-2 gives the whole variable domain DTGVSQNPRHKITKRGQNVTFRCDPISEHNRLYWYRQTLGQGPEFLTYFQNEAQLEKSRLLSDRFSAERPKGSFSTLEIQRTEQGDSAMYLCASSPRASGKLDTGELFFGEGSRLTVL.

The chain employs TRBV4-1 and TRBJ2-7; possibly TRBD1 for D (5 bases). The CDR3 totals 13 residues. The V and J ends lost 5 bases and 6 bases respectively, with 14 bases between them. Germline V gene lookup returns CDR1 MGHRA and CDR2 YSYEKL. The DNA of the CDR3 is TGCGCCAGCAGCACTCGGCAGGGTGGCGAGCAGTACTTC. Translation: CASSTRQGGEQYF.

This clone has just one count. V gene TRBV4-1 combines with J gene TRBJ2-1, with 14 bases aligning to TRBD2. CDR1 is MGHRA and CDR2 is YSYEKL in the germline V gene. Trimming took 4 bases from V and 7 from J; bases not matched to a gene: 3. CDR3 size: 15 residues. CDR3 DNA: TGCGCCAGCAGCCGACTAGCGGGAGGGCAGAATGAGCAGTTCTTC. Protein product: CASSRLAGGQNEQFF.

The chain couples TRBV11-3 to TRBJ2-3; D ambiguous. Germline V lookup: CDR1 SGHNT, CDR2 YENEEA. The V end was cut by 4 bases, the J end by 7 bases, with 18 bases between. The CDR3 loop spans 15 amino acids. The CDR3 nucleotides are TGTGCCAGCAGCTCTACCTACAACGGACCTTATACGCAGTATTTT. This gives the protein CASSSTYNGPYTQYF.

The chain recombines TRBV6-1 with TRBJ1-2; D uncertain. CDR1 is MNHNS and CDR2 is SASEGT in the germline V gene. The CDR3 length is 16 residues. Deletions cut 1 base from V and 0 bases from J, with 12 bases between. The CDR3 coding sequence is TGTGCCAGCAGTGAAGTAGGAAGGGCTTCTAACTATGGCTACACCTTC. The encoded protein is CASSEVGRASNYGYTF.